The next 5 T cell receptor beta chains were all read from a single sample in a study of T cells in Graves' hyperthyroidism and ophthalmopathy. Template material for amplifying TCR beta CDR3 regions consisted of RNA transcripts. Primed by the HTBI set, a first-round RT-PCR was run on the TCR CDR3. One entry per CDR3 protein results from TCRdb running MiXCR on the multiplex PCR reads. The sample has 450,000 to 650,000 distinct CDR3 sequences; less than 25% are singletons. Input material: blood. All receptors come from a man between 18 and 35 years old with Graves' hyperthyroidism.

The CDR3: CATRLAGDQETQYF. The CDR3 coding sequence is TGTGCCACCCGACTAGCGGGGGACCAAGAGACCCAGTACTTC. The chain uses TRBV28 and TRBJ2-5, with 12 bases identical to TRBD2. Trimming removed 10 bases from V and 0 bases from J; junction bases left unmatched: 3. Germline values: CDR1 MDHEN, CDR2 SYDVKM. CDR3 length equals 14 residues.

The V and J genes are TRBV15 and TRBJ2-5; D is possibly TRBD2 (6 bases). V lost 1 base, J lost 5 bases, and 17 bases lay in between. This CDR3 has 16 amino acids. CDR1 and CDR2 (germline): LNHNV, YYDKDF (reference sequence). CDR3 residues: CATSRGLGSYSETQYF. CDR3 nucleotides: TGTGCCACCAGCAGAGGACTAGGGTCATATTCCGAGACCCAGTACTTC.

This clonotype was seen a few times. The genes are TRBV5-6 and TRBJ2-7; 9 bases match TRBD2. V lost 0 bases to trimming and J lost 7 bases; unmatched junction nucleotides: 8. This CDR3 contains 15 residues. Germline lookup yields CDR1 SGHDT and CDR2 YYEEEE. The CDR3, as DNA: TGTGCCAGCAGCTTGGGACTAGCGGCCGCAAGGGAGCAGTACTTC. This translates into CASSLGLAAAREQYF. Using reference TRBV5-6 and TRBJ2-7 for the parts outside the CDR3, the full variable domain is DAGVTQSPTHLIKTRGQQVTLRCSPKSGHDTVSWYQQALGQGPQFIFQYYEEEERQRGNFPDRFSGHQFPNYSSELNVNALLLGDSALYLCASSLGLAAAREQYFGPGTRLTVT.

This clonotype showed up many times. The chain employs TRBV6-5 and TRBJ2-7; D could derive from TRBD1 or TRBD2 (5 bases each). CDR1 and CDR2 (germline): MNHEY, SVGAGI. The CDR3 consists of 13 residues. Trimming took 8 bases from V and 0 from J, leaving 11 bases between them. The CDR3 loop reads CASGTVNSYEQYF. CDR3 nucleotide sequence: TGTGCCAGCGGGACGGTGAACTCCTACGAGCAGTACTTC.

This clonotype was seen at least ten times. The chain carries TRBV19 and TRBJ1-1, with a tentative D call TRBD1 (5 bases). The CDR3 contains 14 residues. The germline V and J ends were trimmed by 6 bases and 0 bases, with 11 bases remaining between them. Germline CDR1 is LNHDA and CDR2 is SQIVND (reference sequence). CDR3 sequence reads: CASSVGRLNTEAFF. Written as DNA, the CDR3 is TGTGCCAGTAGCGTGGGACGGCTGAACACTGAAGCTTTCTTT.